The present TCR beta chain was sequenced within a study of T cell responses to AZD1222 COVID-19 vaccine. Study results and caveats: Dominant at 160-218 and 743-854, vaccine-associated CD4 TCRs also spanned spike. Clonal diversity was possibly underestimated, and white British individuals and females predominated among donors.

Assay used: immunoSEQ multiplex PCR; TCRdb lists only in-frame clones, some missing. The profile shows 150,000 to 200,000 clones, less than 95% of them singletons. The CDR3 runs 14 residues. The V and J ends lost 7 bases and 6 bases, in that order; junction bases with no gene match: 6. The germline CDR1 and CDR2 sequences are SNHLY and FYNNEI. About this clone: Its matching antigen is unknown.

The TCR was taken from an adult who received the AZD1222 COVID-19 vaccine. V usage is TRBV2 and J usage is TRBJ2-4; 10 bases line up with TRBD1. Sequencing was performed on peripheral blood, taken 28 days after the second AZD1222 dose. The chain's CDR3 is CASNRDRGTNIQYF. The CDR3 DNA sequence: TGTGCCAGCAATAGGGACAGGGGAACAAACATTCAGTACTTC. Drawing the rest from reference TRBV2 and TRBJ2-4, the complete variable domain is EPEVTQTPSHQVTQMGQEVILRCVPISNHLYFYWYRQILGQKVEFLVSFYNNEISEKSEIFDDQFSVERPDGSNFTLKIRSTKLEDSAMYFCASNRDRGTNIQYFGAGTRLSVL.